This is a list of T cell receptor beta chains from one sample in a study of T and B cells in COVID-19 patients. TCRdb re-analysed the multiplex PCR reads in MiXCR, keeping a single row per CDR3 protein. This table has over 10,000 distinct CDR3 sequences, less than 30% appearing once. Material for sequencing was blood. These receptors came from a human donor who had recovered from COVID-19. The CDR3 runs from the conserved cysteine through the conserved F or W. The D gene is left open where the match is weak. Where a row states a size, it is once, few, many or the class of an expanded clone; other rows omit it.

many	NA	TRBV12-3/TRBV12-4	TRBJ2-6	TGTGCCAGCAGTTTAGTCTGGGGGGCGTGGGCCAACGTCCTGACTTTC	CASSLVWGAWANVLTF
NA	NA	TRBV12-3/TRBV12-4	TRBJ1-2	TGTGCCAGCAGTTTAAGGCAAGGGGCTAACTATGGCTACACCTTC	CASSLRQGANYGYTF
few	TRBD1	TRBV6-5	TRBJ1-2	TGTGCCAGCAGTTACGGGGGTACAGGGGCTGGCTACACCTTC	CASSYGGTGAGYTF
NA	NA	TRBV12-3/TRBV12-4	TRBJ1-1	TGTGCCAGCAGTTTAGGGGGCATGAACACTGAAGCTTTCTTT	CASSLGGMNTEAFF
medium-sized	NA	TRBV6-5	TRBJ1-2	TGTGCCAGCAGTTACCGGGACGGATTTAACTATGGCTACACCTTC	CASSYRDGFNYGYTF
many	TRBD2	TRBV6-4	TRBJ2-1	TGTGCCAGCAGTAGACTAGCGGGAGCCTCCAATGAGCAGTTCTTC	CASSRLAGASNEQFF
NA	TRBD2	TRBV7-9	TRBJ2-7	TGTGCCAGCAGCTTAGGCGAGCGGGACCCCTACGAGCAGTACTTC	CASSLGERDPYEQYF
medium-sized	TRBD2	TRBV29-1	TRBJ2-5	TGCAGCGTTCGGGAGGCCGAAAAGACCCAGTACTTC	CSVREAEKTQYF
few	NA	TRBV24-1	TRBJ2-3	TGTGCCACCTCCCCTGGCCGTGAGGATACGCAGTATTTT	CATSPGREDTQYF
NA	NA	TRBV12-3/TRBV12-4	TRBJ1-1	TGTGCCTTCACTCGGGGGGCTGAAGCTTTCTTT	CAFTRGAEAFF
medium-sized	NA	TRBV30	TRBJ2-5	TGTGCCTGCGACCGGGGGCACGAGACCCAGTACTTC	CACDRGHETQYF
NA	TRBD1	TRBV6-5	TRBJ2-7	TGTGCCAGCAGTTACCTATCAGGTGGGACCAGGGGGCACGAGCAGTACTTC	CASSYLSGGTRGHEQYF
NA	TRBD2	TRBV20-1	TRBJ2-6	TGCAGTGCTCTAGGGACTACTGGGGCCAACGTCCTGACTTTC	CSALGTTGANVLTF
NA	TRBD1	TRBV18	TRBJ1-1	TGTGCCAGCTCGATGACAGGGGTCACTGAAGCTTTCTTT	CASSMTGVTEAFF
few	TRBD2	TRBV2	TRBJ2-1	TGTGCCAGCAGTTTGGGACTAGCGGGGGGGACCTACAATGAGCAGTTCTTC	CASSLGLAGGTYNEQFF
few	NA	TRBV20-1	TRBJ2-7	TGCAGTGCACGTGGACGGACAGACTACGAGCAGTACTTC	CSARGRTDYEQYF
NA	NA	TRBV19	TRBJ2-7	TGTGCCAGTAGTATACCGTTTGGGAGTAGCTCCTACGAGCAGTACTTC	CASSIPFGSSSYEQYF
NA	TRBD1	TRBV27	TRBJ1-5	TGTGCCAGCACCCCCGGACAGGGAAATCAGCCCCAGCATTTT	CASTPGQGNQPQHF
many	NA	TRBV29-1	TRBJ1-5	TGCAGCGTTTCAGAGGGCAATCAGCCCCAGCATTTT	CSVSEGNQPQHF
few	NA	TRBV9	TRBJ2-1	TGTGCCAGCAGCGTAGGGATGGGGGTGGGGAATGAGCAGTTCTTC	CASSVGMGVGNEQFF
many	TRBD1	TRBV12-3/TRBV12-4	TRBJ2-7	TGTGCCAGCAGCCTGAGGGACAGGGGTTACGAGCAGTACTTC	CASSLRDRGYEQYF
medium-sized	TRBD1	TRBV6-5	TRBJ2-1	TGTGCCAGCAGTTCACAGGGGATCCCAAGGGGTGAGCAGTTCTTC	CASSSQGIPRGEQFF
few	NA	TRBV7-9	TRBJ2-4	TGTGCCAGCAGCTTAGCACAACCGTTCGCCAAAAACATTCAGTACTTC	CASSLAQPFAKNIQYF
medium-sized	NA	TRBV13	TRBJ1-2	TGTGCCAGCAGCTTAGTACCGGGGGCTAACTATGGCTACACCTTC	CASSLVPGANYGYTF
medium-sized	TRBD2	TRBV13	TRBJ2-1	TGTGCCAGCAGCTTCCCCGGGACTAGCGGGACTACTGAGCAGTTCTTC	CASSFPGTSGTTEQFF
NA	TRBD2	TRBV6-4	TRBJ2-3	TGTGCCAGCAGTGAGGTCCCGGCTAGCGGGATCACAGATACGCAGTATTTT	CASSEVPASGITDTQYF